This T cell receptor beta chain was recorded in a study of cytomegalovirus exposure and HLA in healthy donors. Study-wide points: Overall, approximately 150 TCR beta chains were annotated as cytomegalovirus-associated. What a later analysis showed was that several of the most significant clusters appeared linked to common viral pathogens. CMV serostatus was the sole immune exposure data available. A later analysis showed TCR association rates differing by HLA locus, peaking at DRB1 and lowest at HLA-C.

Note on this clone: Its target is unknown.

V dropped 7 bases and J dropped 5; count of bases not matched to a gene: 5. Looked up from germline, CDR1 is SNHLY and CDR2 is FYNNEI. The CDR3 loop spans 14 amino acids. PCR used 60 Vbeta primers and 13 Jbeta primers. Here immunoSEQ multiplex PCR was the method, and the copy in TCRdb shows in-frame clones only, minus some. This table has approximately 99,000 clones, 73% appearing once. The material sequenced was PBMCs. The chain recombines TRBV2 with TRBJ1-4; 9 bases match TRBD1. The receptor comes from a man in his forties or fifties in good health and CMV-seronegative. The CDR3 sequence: CASTGTGMNEKLFF. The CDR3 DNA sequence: TGTGCCAGCACGGGGACAGGGATGAATGAAAAACTGTTTTTT.